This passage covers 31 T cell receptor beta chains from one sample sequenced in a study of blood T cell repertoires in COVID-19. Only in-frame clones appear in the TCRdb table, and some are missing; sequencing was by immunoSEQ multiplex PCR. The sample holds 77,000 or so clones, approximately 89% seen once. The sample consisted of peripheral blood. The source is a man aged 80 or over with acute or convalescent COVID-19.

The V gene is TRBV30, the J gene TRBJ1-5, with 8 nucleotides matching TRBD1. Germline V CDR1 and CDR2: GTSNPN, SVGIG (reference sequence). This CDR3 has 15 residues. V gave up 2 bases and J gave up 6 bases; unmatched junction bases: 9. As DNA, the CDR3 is TGTGCCTGGAGTAGGGAGACAGGGGTTGCTCAGCCCCAGCATTTT. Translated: CAWSRETGVAQPQHF.

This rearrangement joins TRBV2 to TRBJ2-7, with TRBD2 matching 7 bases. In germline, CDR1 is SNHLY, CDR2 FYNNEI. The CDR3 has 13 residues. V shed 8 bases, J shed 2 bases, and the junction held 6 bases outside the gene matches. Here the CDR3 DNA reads TGTGCCAGCTACGGGGGGTCGACCTACGAGCAGTACTTC. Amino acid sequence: CASYGGSTYEQYF.

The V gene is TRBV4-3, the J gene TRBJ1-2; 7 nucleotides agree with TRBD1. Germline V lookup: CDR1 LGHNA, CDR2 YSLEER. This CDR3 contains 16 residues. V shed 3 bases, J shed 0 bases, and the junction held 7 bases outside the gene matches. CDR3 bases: TGCGCCAGCAGCCATGTCACAGGGGAAGCTAACTATGGCTACACCTTC. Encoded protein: CASSHVTGEANYGYTF.

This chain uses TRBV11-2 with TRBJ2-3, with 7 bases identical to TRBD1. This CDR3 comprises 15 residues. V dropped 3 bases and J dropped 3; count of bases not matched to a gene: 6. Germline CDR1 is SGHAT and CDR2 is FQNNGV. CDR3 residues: CASSFLPQGTDTQYF. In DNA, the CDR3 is TGTGCCAGCAGCTTCCTCCCACAGGGGACAGATACGCAGTATTTT.

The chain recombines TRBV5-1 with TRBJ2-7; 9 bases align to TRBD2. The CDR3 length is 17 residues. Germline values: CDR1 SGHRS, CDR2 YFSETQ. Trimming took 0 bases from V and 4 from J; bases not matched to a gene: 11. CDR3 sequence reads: CASSLGSSGTITYEQYF. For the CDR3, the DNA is TGCGCCAGCAGCTTGGGGTCTAGCGGGACAATTACTTACGAGCAGTACTTC.

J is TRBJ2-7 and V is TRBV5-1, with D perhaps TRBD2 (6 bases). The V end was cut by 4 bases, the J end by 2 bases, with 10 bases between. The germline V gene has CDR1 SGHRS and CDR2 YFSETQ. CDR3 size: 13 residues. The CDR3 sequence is CASSTRETYEQYF. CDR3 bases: TGCGCCAGCAGCACCCGGGAGACCTACGAGCAGTACTTC.

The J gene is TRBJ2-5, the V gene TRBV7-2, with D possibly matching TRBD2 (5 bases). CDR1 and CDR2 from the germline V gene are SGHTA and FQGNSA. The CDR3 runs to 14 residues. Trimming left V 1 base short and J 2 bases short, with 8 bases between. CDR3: CASSLEGGQETQYF. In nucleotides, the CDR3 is TGTGCCAGCAGCTTAGAAGGCGGGCAAGAGACCCAGTACTTC.

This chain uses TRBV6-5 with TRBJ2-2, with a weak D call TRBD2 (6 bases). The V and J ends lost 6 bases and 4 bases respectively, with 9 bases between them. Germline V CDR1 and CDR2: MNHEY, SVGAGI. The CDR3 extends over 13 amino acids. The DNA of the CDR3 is TGTGCCAGCAGCCGGGACTTCACCGGGGAGCTGTTTTTT. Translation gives CASSRDFTGELFF.

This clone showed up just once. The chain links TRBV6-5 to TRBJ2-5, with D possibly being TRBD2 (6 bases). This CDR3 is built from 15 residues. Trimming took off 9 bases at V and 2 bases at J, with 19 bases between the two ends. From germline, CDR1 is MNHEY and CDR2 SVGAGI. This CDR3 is CASFPPDGGQETQYF. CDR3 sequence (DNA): TGTGCCAGTTTCCCCCCGGACGGAGGGCAAGAGACCCAGTACTTC.

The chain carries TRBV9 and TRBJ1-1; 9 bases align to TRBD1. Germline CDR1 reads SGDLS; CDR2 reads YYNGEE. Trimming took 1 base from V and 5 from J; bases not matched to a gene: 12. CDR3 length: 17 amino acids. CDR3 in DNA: TGTGCCAGCAGCGTAACCGTGAGGACAGGGGAAGGGACTGAAGCTTTCTTT. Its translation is CASSVTVRTGEGTEAFF.

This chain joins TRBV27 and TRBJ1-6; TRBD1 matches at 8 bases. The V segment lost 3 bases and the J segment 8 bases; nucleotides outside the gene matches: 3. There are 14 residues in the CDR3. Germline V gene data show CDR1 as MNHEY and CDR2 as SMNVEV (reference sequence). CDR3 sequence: CASSLDREYSPLHF. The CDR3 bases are TGTGCCAGCAGTTTGGACAGGGAATATTCACCCCTCCACTTT.

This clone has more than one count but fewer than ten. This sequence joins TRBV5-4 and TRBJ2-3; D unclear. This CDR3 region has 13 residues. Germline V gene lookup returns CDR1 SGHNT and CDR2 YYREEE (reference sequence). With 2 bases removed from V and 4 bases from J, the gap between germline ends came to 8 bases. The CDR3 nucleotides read TGTGCCAGCAGCTTCTCCGGTTCAGATACGCAGTATTTT. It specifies CASSFSGSDTQYF.

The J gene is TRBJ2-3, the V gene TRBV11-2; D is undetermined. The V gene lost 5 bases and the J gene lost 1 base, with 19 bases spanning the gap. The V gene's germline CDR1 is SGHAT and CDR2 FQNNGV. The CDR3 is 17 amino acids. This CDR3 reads CASSNSAAGFGTDTQYF. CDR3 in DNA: TGTGCCAGCAGCAACTCGGCGGCTGGTTTCGGCACAGATACGCAGTATTTT.

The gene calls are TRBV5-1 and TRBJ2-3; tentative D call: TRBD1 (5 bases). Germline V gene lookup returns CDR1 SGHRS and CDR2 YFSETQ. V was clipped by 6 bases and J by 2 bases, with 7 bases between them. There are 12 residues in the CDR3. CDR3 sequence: CASTGNTDTQYF. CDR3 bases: TGCGCCAGCACAGGGAACACAGATACGCAGTATTTT.

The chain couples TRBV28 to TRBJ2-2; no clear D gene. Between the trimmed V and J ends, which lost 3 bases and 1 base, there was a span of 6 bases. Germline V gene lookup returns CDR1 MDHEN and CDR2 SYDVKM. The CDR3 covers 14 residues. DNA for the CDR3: TGTGCCAGCAGTTTCGGTGGGAACACCGGGGAGCTGTTTTTT. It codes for CASSFGGNTGELFF. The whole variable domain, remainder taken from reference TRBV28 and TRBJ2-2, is DVKVTQSSRYLVKRTGEKVFLECVQDMDHENMFWYRQDPGLGLRLIYFSYDVKMKEKGDIPEGYSVSREKKERFSLILESASTNQTSMYLCASSFGGNTGELFFGEGSRLTVL.

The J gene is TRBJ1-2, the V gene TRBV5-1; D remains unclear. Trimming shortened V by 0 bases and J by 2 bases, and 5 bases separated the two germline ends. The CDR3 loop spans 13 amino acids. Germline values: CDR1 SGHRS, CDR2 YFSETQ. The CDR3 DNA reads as TGCGCCAGCAGCTTGGTTTCGAACTATGGCTACACCTTC. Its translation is CASSLVSNYGYTF.

The CDR3 protein is CASSSTSAGTDTQYF. Written as DNA, the CDR3 is TGCGCCAGCAGCTCTACTAGCGCTGGCACAGATACGCAGTATTTT. This rearrangement joins TRBV5-1 to TRBJ2-3, with 7 nucleotides matching TRBD2. Trimming took 3 bases from V and 1 from J; bases not matched to a gene: 5. This CDR3 spans 15 amino acids. Germline lookup yields CDR1 SGHRS and CDR2 YFSETQ.

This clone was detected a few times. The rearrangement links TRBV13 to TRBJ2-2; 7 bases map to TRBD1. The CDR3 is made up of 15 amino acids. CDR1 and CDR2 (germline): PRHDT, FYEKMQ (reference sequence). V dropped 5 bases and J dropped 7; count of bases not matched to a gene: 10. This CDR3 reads CASSDDDRVGGELFF. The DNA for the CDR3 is TGTGCCAGCAGCGACGATGACAGGGTCGGCGGGGAGCTGTTTTTT.

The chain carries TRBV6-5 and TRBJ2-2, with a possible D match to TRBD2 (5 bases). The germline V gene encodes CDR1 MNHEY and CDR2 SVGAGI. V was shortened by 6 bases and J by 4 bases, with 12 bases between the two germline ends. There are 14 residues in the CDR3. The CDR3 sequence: CASSPGIFTGELFF. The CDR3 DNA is TGTGCCAGCAGCCCCGGGATTTTCACCGGGGAGCTGTTTTTT.

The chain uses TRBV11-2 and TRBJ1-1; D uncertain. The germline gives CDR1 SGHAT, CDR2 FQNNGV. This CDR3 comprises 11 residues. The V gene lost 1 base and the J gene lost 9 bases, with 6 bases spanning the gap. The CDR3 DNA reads TGTGCCAGCAGCTTAGCTTCTCAAGCTTTCTTT. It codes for CASSLASQAFF.

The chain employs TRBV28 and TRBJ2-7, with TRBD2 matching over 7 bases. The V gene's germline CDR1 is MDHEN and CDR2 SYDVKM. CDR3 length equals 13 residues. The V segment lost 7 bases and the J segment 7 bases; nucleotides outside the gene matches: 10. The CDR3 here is CASIQREMGEQYF. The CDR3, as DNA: TGTGCCAGCATACAGCGGGAAATGGGGGAGCAGTACTTC.

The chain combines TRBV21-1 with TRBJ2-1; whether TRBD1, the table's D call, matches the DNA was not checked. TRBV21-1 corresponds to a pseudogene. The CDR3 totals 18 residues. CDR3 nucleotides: TGTGCCAGCAGCAAAGGAAGACAGAAACCCTACCCTTACAATGAGCAGTTCTTC. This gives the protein CASSKGRQKPYPYNEQFF.

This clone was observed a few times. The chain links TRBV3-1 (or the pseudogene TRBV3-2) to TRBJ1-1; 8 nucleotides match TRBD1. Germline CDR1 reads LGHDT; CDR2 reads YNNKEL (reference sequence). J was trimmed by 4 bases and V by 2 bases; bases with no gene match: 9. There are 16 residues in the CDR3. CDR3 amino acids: CASSQLKGTGGTEAFF. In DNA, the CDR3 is TGTGCCAGCAGCCAACTAAAGGGCACAGGGGGCACTGAAGCTTTCTTT.

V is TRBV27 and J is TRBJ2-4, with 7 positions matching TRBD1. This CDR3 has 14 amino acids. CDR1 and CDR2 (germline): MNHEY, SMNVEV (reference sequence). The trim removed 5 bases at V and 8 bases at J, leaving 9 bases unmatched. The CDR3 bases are TGTGCCAGCAGTCCAAGACAGGGTTTAGACATTCAGTACTTC. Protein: CASSPRQGLDIQYF.

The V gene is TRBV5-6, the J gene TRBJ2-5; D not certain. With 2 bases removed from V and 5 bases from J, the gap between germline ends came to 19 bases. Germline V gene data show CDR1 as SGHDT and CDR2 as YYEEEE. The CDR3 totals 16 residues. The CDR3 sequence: CASSFRFSGGVETQYF. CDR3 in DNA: TGTGCCAGCAGCTTTCGTTTCTCGGGTGGTGTGGAGACCCAGTACTTC.

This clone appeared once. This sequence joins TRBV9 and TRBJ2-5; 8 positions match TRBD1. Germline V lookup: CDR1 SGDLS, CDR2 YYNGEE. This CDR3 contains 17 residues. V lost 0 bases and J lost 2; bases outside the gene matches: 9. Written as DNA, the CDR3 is TGTGCCAGCAGCGTAGCTGGGGGACAGGTAGGGCAAGAGACCCAGTACTTC. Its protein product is CASSVAGGQVGQETQYF.

The CDR3 region is CASSIRWGLNEQFF. In nucleotides, the CDR3 is TGTGCCAGTAGTATAAGATGGGGGCTCAATGAGCAGTTCTTC. The chain combines TRBV19 with TRBJ2-1; possible D gene TRBD1, 6 bases. CDR1 and CDR2 (germline): LNHDA, SQIVND (reference sequence). The CDR3 sequence is 14 residues long. Trimming removed 2 bases from V and 6 bases from J, with 11 bases in between. Full variable domain (outside the CDR3, taken from reference TRBV19 and TRBJ2-1): DGGITQSPKYLFRKEGQNVTLSCEQNLNHDAMYWYRQDPGQGLRLIYYSQIVNDFQKGDIAEGYSVSREKKESFPLTVTSAQKNPTAFYLCASSIRWGLNEQFFGPGTRLTVL.

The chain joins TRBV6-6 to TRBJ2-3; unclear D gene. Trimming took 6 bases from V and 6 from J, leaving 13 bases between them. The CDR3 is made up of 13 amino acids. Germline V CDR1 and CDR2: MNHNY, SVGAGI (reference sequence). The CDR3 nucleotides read TGTGCCAGCAGCTCGAGGTTCGGGGATACGCAGTATTTT. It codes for CASSSRFGDTQYF.

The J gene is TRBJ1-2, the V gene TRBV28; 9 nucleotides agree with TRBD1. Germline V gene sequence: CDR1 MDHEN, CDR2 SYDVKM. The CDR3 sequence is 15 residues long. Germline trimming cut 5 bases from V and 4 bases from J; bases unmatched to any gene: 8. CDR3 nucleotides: TGTGCCAGCAGTCGGAATACAGGGGGCGTCTATGGCTACACCTTC. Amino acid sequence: CASSRNTGGVYGYTF.

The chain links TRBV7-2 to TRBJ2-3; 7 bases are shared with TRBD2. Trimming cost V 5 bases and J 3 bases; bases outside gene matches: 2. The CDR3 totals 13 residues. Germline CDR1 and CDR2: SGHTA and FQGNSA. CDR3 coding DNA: TGTGCCAGCAGCGGGGGGGGGACAGATACGCAGTATTTT. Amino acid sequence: CASSGGGTDTQYF. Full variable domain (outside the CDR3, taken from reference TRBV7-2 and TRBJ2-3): GAGVSQSPSNKVTEKGKDVELRCDPISGHTALYWYRQSLGQGLEFLIYFQGNSAPDKSGLPSDRFSAERTGGSVSTLTIQRTQQEDSAVYLCASSGGGTDTQYFGPGTRLTVL.

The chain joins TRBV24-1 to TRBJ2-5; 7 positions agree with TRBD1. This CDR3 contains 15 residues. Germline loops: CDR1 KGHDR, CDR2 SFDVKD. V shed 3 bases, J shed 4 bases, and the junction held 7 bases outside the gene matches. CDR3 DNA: TGTGCCACCAGTGATACCCGACAGGGAGCAGAGACCCAGTACTTC. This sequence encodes CATSDTRQGAETQYF.